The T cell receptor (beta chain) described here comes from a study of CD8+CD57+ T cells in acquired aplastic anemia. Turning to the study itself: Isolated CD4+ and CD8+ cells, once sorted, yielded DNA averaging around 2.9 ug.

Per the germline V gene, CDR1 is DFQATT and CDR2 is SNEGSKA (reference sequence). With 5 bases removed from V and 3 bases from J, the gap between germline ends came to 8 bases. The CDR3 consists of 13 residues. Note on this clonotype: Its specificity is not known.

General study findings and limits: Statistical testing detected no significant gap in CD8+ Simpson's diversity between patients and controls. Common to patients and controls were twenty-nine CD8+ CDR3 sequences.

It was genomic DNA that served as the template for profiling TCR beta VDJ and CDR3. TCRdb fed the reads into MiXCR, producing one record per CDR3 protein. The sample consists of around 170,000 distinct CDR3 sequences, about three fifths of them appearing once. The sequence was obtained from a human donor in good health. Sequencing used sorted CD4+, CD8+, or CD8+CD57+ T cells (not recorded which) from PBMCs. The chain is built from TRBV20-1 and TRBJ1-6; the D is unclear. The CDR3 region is CSAPKGYNSPLHF. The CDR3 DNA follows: TGCAGTGCTCCCAAGGGCTATAATTCACCCCTCCACTTT.